Each of the 12 T cell receptor beta chains below was sequenced from the same sample in a study of blood T cells in healthy people across ages. Primers used in a second PCR of roughly 7 to 11 cycles were a sample-barcoded 5' primer and a J-beta primer mix. TCRdb used MiXCR to reprocess the 5' RACE reads, holding one entry per CDR3 protein. This sample has 590,000 or so distinct CDR3 sequences, with about 30% found just once. Material for sequencing was blood. Every receptor here comes from a woman aged 80 or over in good health.

In its sample, this clonotype was seen many times. The chain joins TRBV7-6 to TRBJ2-1, with a possible D match to TRBD2 (5 bases). Germline V lookup: CDR1 SGHVS, CDR2 FNYEAQ. Trimming removed 1 base from V and 7 bases from J, with 14 bases in between. The CDR3 is made up of 15 amino acids. CDR3 sequence (DNA): TGTGCCAGCAGCTTAGAGGCGGGTCTCGGGAATGAGCAGTTCTTC. It specifies CASSLEAGLGNEQFF. Together with reference TRBV7-6 and TRBJ2-1, the CDR3 gives the full variable domain: GAGVSQSPRYKVTKRGQDVALRCDPISGHVSLYWYRQALGQGPEFLTYFNYEAQQDKSGLPNDRFSAERPEGSISTLTIQRTEQRDSAMYRCASSLEAGLGNEQFFGPGTRLTVL.

Regarding this clonotype: Being one base from a much bigger clone, this may be a read error. V is TRBV9 and J is TRBJ2-1, with TRBD1 as a possible D gene (7 bases). The J call is doubtful: the DNA matches TRBJ2-7 better. Germline V lookup: CDR1 SGDLS, CDR2 YYNGEE. The CDR3 runs to 16 residues. The CDR3 region is CASSVAGGGSYNEQYF. The CDR3, as DNA: TGTGCCAGCAGCGTAGCAGGAGGGGGCTCCTACAATGAGCAGTACTTC.

In this sample, this clonotype turned up once. A read error may be the cause here, since a much bigger clone is one base away. The chain uses TRBV30 and TRBJ2-5; TRBD1 is a possible D gene (6 bases). The DNA end is a closer match to TRBJ2-7, so the J assignment may be wrong. There are 14 residues in the CDR3. Per the germline V gene, CDR1 is GTSNPN and CDR2 is SVGIG (reference sequence). The CDR3 DNA follows: TGTGCCTGGATGGCAGGGGAAACCTACAACGAGCAGTACTTC. It specifies CAWMAGETYNEQYF.

This clonotype was picked up many times. The germline gene is not matched at one end of the junction; a read error may be the cause. The chain links TRBV7-8 to TRBJ1-1; D not certain. The CDR3 runs to 14 residues. Looked up from germline, CDR1 is SGHVS and CDR2 is FQNEAQ. CDR3 sequence: CASSLASLNTEAFF. CDR3 coding DNA: TGCGCCAGCAGCTTGGCCTCGTTGAACACTGAAGCTTTCTTT.

This clonotype was picked up many times. The V gene is TRBV6-6, the J gene TRBJ1-5; D is possibly TRBD1 (5 bases). Trimming removed 7 bases from V and 0 bases from J, with 19 bases in between. The CDR3 has 17 amino acids. Germline values: CDR1 MNHNY, CDR2 SVGAGI (reference sequence). The CDR3 nucleotides are TGTGCCAGCACCCCCAGGGCCGGATCTTTTAGCAATCAGCCCCAGCATTTT. It is translated as CASTPRAGSFSNQPQHF.

The chain links TRBV7-9 to TRBJ1-1; 7 bases map to TRBD1. This CDR3 has 15 residues. Germline V CDR1 and CDR2: SEHNR, FQNEAQ (reference sequence). Trimming at V came to 5 bases and at J to 3 bases, leaving 9 bases not matched to a gene. The CDR3 nucleotides are TGTGCCAGCAGCCAGGGGGAGGGTCGGGACACTGAAGCTTTCTTT. Its translation is CASSQGEGRDTEAFF.

This clonotype was found many times. The chain recombines TRBV7-7 with TRBJ2-7, with D perhaps TRBD1 (6 bases). Looked up from germline, CDR1 is SSHAT and CDR2 is FNYEAQ (reference sequence). Trimming removed 5 bases from V and 6 bases from J, with 14 bases in between. The length of the CDR3 is 13 residues. The CDR3 nucleotides are TGTGCCAGCAGCCCCTCGACAGGACCCGAGCAGTACTTC. It is translated as CASSPSTGPEQYF.

This clonotype was picked up a small number of times. This chain joins TRBV20-1 and TRBJ1-6, with 8 bases identical to TRBD1. The CDR3 runs to 15 residues. With V trimmed by 5 bases and J by 11 bases, 14 bases remained unmatched. From germline, CDR1 is DFQATT and CDR2 SNEGSKA (reference sequence). The CDR3 sequence: CSAHRPGQGTPPLHF. In DNA, the CDR3 is TGCAGTGCTCACAGACCTGGACAGGGTACGCCACCCCTCCACTTT.

In this sample, this clonotype turned up many times. The rearrangement uses TRBV13 and TRBJ2-4; D may be TRBD1 (6 bases). The V and J ends lost 3 bases and 5 bases respectively, with 11 bases between them. The CDR3 is 14 amino acids. CDR1 and CDR2 (germline): PRHDT, FYEKMQ (reference sequence). The CDR3 nucleotides read TGTGCCAGCAGCTTGGGGGCAGGGGAAAACATTCAGTACTTC. It yields the protein CASSLGAGENIQYF.

For this clonotype: It may be a read error: a sequence one base away is much more abundant. V and J are TRBV7-3 and TRBJ2-1, with a tentative D call TRBD2 (7 bases). The CDR3 has 14 residues. Trimming took 5 bases from V and 8 from J, leaving 16 bases between them. CDR1 is SGHTA, CDR2 FQGTGA, per germline. The CDR3 spells CASSPIGGGDEQFF. The CDR3, as DNA: TGTGCCAGCAGCCCTATTGGAGGGGGGGATGAGCAGTTCTTC.

The chain has TRBV5-1 and TRBJ2-7, with 7 bases aligning to TRBD2. Trimming at V came to 2 bases and at J to 6 bases, leaving 11 bases not matched to a gene. Germline-derived CDR1 and CDR2 are SGHRS and YFSETQ. The CDR3 extends over 15 amino acids. The CDR3 protein is CASSLVDGRPVEQYF. CDR3 sequence (DNA): TGCGCCAGCAGCTTAGTAGACGGGAGGCCTGTCGAGCAGTACTTC. Drawing the rest from reference TRBV5-1 and TRBJ2-7, the complete variable domain is KAGVTQTPRYLIKTRGQQVTLSCSPISGHRSVSWYQQTPGQGLQFLFEYFSETQRNKGNFPGRFSGRQFSNSRSEMNVSTLELGDSALYLCASSLVDGRPVEQYFGPGTRLTVT.

This clonotype has ten or more counts. This chain joins TRBV20-1 and TRBJ1-5; TRBD1 is a possible D gene (6 bases). Per germline, CDR1 DFQATT and CDR2 SNEGSKA (reference sequence). The ends were cut back, 1 base at V and 3 bases at J, with 13 bases in the middle. This CDR3 region has 15 residues. Here the CDR3 reads CSARAGQAHNQPQHF. The CDR3 DNA reads TGCAGTGCTAGAGCGGGACAAGCCCACAATCAGCCCCAGCATTTT.